The 30 T cell receptor beta chains reported below all come from one sample, sequenced in a study of T cell repertoires in cytomegalovirus infection. Their antigens remain unidentified. Each CDR3 protein is one row after TCRdb ran MiXCR on the reads. The profile covers tens of thousands of distinct CDR3 sequences, with more than 20% appearing a single time and approximately 68% taken by the ten largest. The sequencing here drew on CD8+ T cells from cultured PBMCs, taken from culture after CMV antigen stimulation. The receptors come from a human donor in good health (CMV status not recorded). Some clones in this sample may be carry-over from other donors' samples.

The chain employs TRBV6-5 and TRBJ1-6; the match to TRBD1 covers 9 bases. V lost 5 bases to trimming and J lost 6 bases; unmatched junction nucleotides: 5. Germline loops: CDR1 MNHEY, CDR2 SVGAGI. The CDR3 is made up of 15 amino acids. CDR3 sequence reads: CASSLTGGRNSPLHF. The CDR3 coding sequence is TGTGCCAGCAGTCTTACAGGGGGCCGTAATTCACCCCTCCACTTT.

This clonotype was counted between two and nine times. The V call is TRBV4-1, the J call TRBJ1-2; no reliable D call. Germline CDR1 is MGHRA and CDR2 is YSYEKL. V lost 0 bases and J lost 7, with 15 bases in between. The length of the CDR3 is 15 residues. CDR3 residues: CASSQDNGGGGGYTF. CDR3 nucleotides: TGCGCCAGCAGCCAAGATAACGGCGGCGGCGGTGGCTACACCTTC.

This clonotype was observed a handful of times. This rearrangement joins TRBV27 to TRBJ1-1, with D hard to call. From germline, CDR1 is MNHEY and CDR2 SMNVEV (reference sequence). The V and J ends lost 0 bases and 0 bases respectively, with 8 bases between them. This CDR3 has 15 amino acids. CDR3 residues: CASSLSGRLNTEAFF. Here the CDR3 DNA reads TGTGCCAGCAGTTTATCCGGGAGGCTGAACACTGAAGCTTTCTTT.

The genes are TRBV10-3 and TRBJ2-1; 7 positions match TRBD2. CDR3 length equals 15 residues. Germline CDR1 is ENHRY and CDR2 is SYGVKD. The trim removed 6 bases at V and 6 bases at J, leaving 11 bases unmatched. The CDR3 sequence is CAISQGLAVINEQFF. The CDR3 DNA is TGTGCCATCAGCCAAGGGCTAGCGGTTATCAATGAGCAGTTCTTC.

This clonotype has only one observation. The chain joins TRBV4-3 to TRBJ2-6; 8 bases map to TRBD2. Germline V gene sequence: CDR1 LGHNA, CDR2 YSLEER. V lost 0 bases, J lost 0 bases, and 7 bases stayed unmatched. The CDR3 spans 19 residues. CDR3 region: CASSQDPAGAPSGANVLTF. CDR3 in DNA: TGCGCCAGCAGCCAAGATCCAGCGGGGGCCCCCTCTGGGGCCAACGTCCTGACTTTC.

The CDR3 region is CSASTGGGTGELFF. The CDR3 DNA follows: TGCAGTGCCTCTACAGGGGGCGGCACCGGGGAGCTGTTTTTT. This chain joins TRBV20-1 and TRBJ2-2; TRBD1 aligns across 9 bases. This CDR3 region has 14 residues. V dropped 6 bases and J dropped 4; count of bases not matched to a gene: 6. Germline values: CDR1 DFQATT, CDR2 SNEGSKA (reference sequence).

V and J are TRBV6-2 or TRBV6-3 and TRBJ2-1, with TRBD2 matching 9 bases. CDR1 MNHEY and CDR2 SVGEGT come from the germline V gene. Germline trimming cut 2 bases from V and 2 bases from J; bases unmatched to any gene: 10. This CDR3 contains 18 residues. The CDR3 is CASSYDYRGGAPYNEQFF. The CDR3, as DNA: TGTGCCAGCAGTTACGATTACCGCGGGGGGGCCCCCTACAATGAGCAGTTCTTC.

This rearrangement joins TRBV30 to TRBJ1-1; D not resolved. Trimming left V 2 bases short and J 0 bases short, with 7 bases between. Germline V CDR1 and CDR2: GTSNPN, SVGIG (reference sequence). CDR3 length: 13 amino acids. The CDR3: CAWSLAVNTEAFF. CDR3 sequence (DNA): TGTGCCTGGAGTTTAGCGGTGAACACTGAAGCTTTCTTT.

The chain uses TRBV29-1 and TRBJ2-3; perhaps D is TRBD1 or TRBD2 (6 bases each). Trimming stripped 4 bases from V and 4 bases from J, with 12 bases between. Germline CDR1 and CDR2: SQVTM and ANQGSEA. The CDR3 spans 13 residues. The CDR3: CSVGWGAADTQYF. In DNA, the CDR3 is TGCAGCGTTGGTTGGGGGGCTGCAGATACGCAGTATTTT.

This clonotype was counted a single time. The rearrangement uses TRBV6-8 and TRBJ2-2; 7 positions match TRBD1. Germline CDR1 reads MNHGY; CDR2 reads SAAAGT. V shed 5 bases and J 1 base; nucleotides not matched to a gene: 4. The CDR3 length is 15 residues. The CDR3 nucleotides are TGTGCCAGCAGTCCCGGGACAGAGAACACCGGGGAGCTGTTTTTT. Translated, it gives CASSPGTENTGELFF.

The V call is TRBV20-1, the J call TRBJ2-7; D assignment may be TRBD1 or TRBD2 (5 bases each). This CDR3 region has 15 residues. The V end lost 3 bases, the J end lost 5 bases, and 20 bases lay between the germline ends. Germline CDR1 reads DFQATT; CDR2 reads SNEGSKA (reference sequence). CDR3 sequence (DNA): TGCAGTGCTAGGGGGGAGCCAGGGAAATTCCACGAGCAGTACTTC. Translated: CSARGEPGKFHEQYF.

In this sample, this clonotype turned up a few times. The chain is built from TRBV27 and TRBJ2-7; D possibly uses TRBD1 or TRBD2 (6 bases each). The CDR3 is 14 amino acids. Trimming left V 4 bases short and J 5 bases short, with 15 bases between. Looked up from germline, CDR1 is MNHEY and CDR2 is SMNVEV (reference sequence). The CDR3: CASSWGARGNEQYF. CDR3 sequence (DNA): TGTGCCAGCAGTTGGGGGGCGCGGGGCAACGAGCAGTACTTC.

In this sample, this clonotype turned up a few times. The chain employs TRBV27 and TRBJ2-7; 8 bases agree with TRBD1. After removal of 2 bases from V and 5 bases from J, the junction contained 8 bases not matched to a gene. CDR1 is MNHEY, CDR2 SMNVEV, per germline (reference sequence). The CDR3 is made up of 15 amino acids. The CDR3 loop reads CASSLTGQGANEQYF. CDR3 sequence (DNA): TGTGCCAGCAGTTTAACGGGGCAGGGGGCCAACGAGCAGTACTTC.

The chain joins TRBV6-1 to TRBJ1-3, with D tentatively TRBD1 (6 bases). Germline lookup yields CDR1 MNHNS and CDR2 SASEGT. Trimming took off 6 bases at V and 2 bases at J, with 23 bases between the two ends. CDR3 length equals 18 residues. The CDR3 nucleotides are TGTGCCAGCAGCGCGGAGAGGGCAGGGGCATTAGCTGGAAACACCATATATTTT. It codes for CASSAERAGALAGNTIYF.

Only one count was recorded for this clonotype. This rearrangement joins TRBV7-2 to TRBJ2-1; the D gene is possibly TRBD2 (5 bases). CDR3 length: 13 amino acids. Between the trimmed V and J ends, which lost 1 base and 8 bases, there was a span of 9 bases. In germline, CDR1 is SGHTA, CDR2 FQGNSA. CDR3: CASSLDLRDEQFF. DNA for the CDR3: TGTGCCAGCAGCTTAGATCTGAGGGATGAGCAGTTCTTC.

This clonotype was seen a few times. The V call is TRBV7-3, the J call TRBJ2-3, with TRBD2 identical over 8 bases. With 4 bases clipped from V and 4 bases from J, the junction kept 7 bases outside the gene matches. This CDR3 has 15 residues. Germline assignment: CDR1 SGHTA and CDR2 FQGTGA. CDR3 bases: TGTGCCAGCAGCTCCGGCGGGGGGTTCGCAGATACGCAGTATTTT. As protein: CASSSGGGFADTQYF.

The chain is built from TRBV7-9 and TRBJ2-3, with 11 bases matching TRBD1. CDR1 and CDR2 from the germline V gene are SEHNR and FQNEAQ (reference sequence). The CDR3 consists of 16 residues. Germline trimming cut 5 bases from V and 5 bases from J; bases unmatched to any gene: 9. CDR3 DNA sequence: TGTGCCAGCAGCCCTCCGGACAGGGGGCTTGAAGATACGCAGTATTTT. It is translated as CASSPPDRGLEDTQYF.

The chain carries TRBV20-1 and TRBJ2-3, with D tentatively TRBD1 (5 bases). Looked up from germline, CDR1 is DFQATT and CDR2 is SNEGSKA (reference sequence). Trimming left V 4 bases short and J 3 bases short, with 11 bases between. The CDR3 runs 13 residues. CDR3 coding DNA: TGCAGTGCTAACCGTGGGGCAACAGATACGCAGTATTTT. The encoded protein is CSANRGATDTQYF.

The rearrangement uses TRBV6-2 or TRBV6-3 and TRBJ1-1; 9 positions agree with TRBD1. Per the germline V gene, CDR1 is MNHEY and CDR2 is SVGEGT. V lost 6 bases, J lost 5 bases, and 7 bases stayed unmatched. The CDR3 runs 14 residues. In DNA, the CDR3 is TGTGCCAGCAGGCCCCGGGACAGGGTTACTGAAGCTTTCTTT. This sequence encodes CASRPRDRVTEAFF.

There are many counts of this clonotype. J is TRBJ2-6 and V is TRBV27, with D perhaps given as TRBD1 or TRBD2 (7 bases each). The germline CDR1 and CDR2 sequences are MNHEY and SMNVEV (reference sequence). CDR3 size: 16 residues. Trimming took off 6 bases at V and 3 bases at J, with 15 bases between the two ends. DNA of the CDR3: TGTGCCAGCAGCCTCCAGGGGGGGCTTGGGGCCAACGTCCTGACTTTC. This encodes CASSLQGGLGANVLTF.

This clonotype came up many times. The chain combines TRBV28 with TRBJ1-4; D is undetermined. CDR1 and CDR2 from the germline V gene are MDHEN and SYDVKM. This CDR3 comprises 14 residues. V dropped 4 bases and J dropped 5 bases, with 11 bases sitting between them. The CDR3 DNA reads as TGTGCCAGCAGTTCACCTTCAGAGAATGAAAAACTGTTTTTT. Translated: CASSSPSENEKLFF.

This clonotype was counted between two and nine times. The chain employs TRBV12-3 or TRBV12-4 and TRBJ2-1; D is uncertain. Trimming pared 6 bases from V and 3 bases from J, leaving 9 bases between. The CDR3 contains 13 residues. CDR3 nucleotide sequence: TGTGCCAGCAGCTCCATAGTCTACAATGAGCAGTTCTTC. It yields the protein CASSSIVYNEQFF.

This rearrangement joins TRBV7-8 to TRBJ2-2, with 10 bases lining up with TRBD1. Looked up from germline, CDR1 is SGHVS and CDR2 is FQNEAQ. V was pared by 6 bases and J by 5 bases, with 6 bases of the junction left unmatched. The CDR3 loop spans 15 amino acids. This chain's CDR3 is CASSLGQGRTGELFF. In DNA, the CDR3 is TGTGCCAGCAGTTTGGGACAGGGGAGGACCGGGGAGCTGTTTTTT.

The chain combines TRBV27 with TRBJ2-1; 8 bases fit TRBD2. Losses at the gene ends were 11 bases for V and 8 bases for J; bases not matched to a gene: 14. This CDR3 region has 14 residues. Per the germline V gene, CDR1 is MNHEY and CDR2 is SMNVEV (reference sequence). In DNA form, the CDR3 reads TGTGCCTCGGGGGGGGCAGGGGAGCCGTATGAGCAGTTCTTC. This gives the protein CASGGAGEPYEQFF.

The chain joins TRBV27 to TRBJ2-5; 8 nucleotides agree with TRBD2. The germline V gene has CDR1 MNHEY and CDR2 SMNVEV (reference sequence). The ends lost 5 bases at V and 2 bases at J; junction bases unmatched: 7. The CDR3 is 15 amino acids. CDR3 sequence: CASSPLAGLQETQYF. CDR3 bases: TGTGCCAGCAGTCCCTTAGCGGGGCTACAAGAGACCCAGTACTTC.

This clonotype was recorded a few times. Without the conserved terminal phenylalanine or tryptophan, this CDR3 likely stems from a read error. The rearrangement uses TRBV11-1 and TRBJ2-1; possibly TRBD1 for D (6 bases). The germline V gene encodes CDR1 SGHAT and CDR2 FQDESV (reference sequence). The V end lost 5 bases, the J end lost 3 bases, and 20 bases lay between the germline ends. This CDR3 is 17 amino acids long. CDR3 sequence: CASSLGQTLSLYNEQFS. In DNA, the CDR3 is TGTGCCAGCAGCCTTGGACAGACACTATCCCTCTACAATGAGCAGTTCTCC.

The chain joins TRBV28 to TRBJ2-7; weak D call: TRBD1 (6 bases). V was shortened by 5 bases and J by 5 bases, with 22 bases between the two germline ends. CDR3 length: 16 residues. The germline gives CDR1 MDHEN, CDR2 SYDVKM. In nucleotides, the CDR3 is TGTGCCAGCAGTCCCCTACCCCCAATCCGACAGGACGAGCAGTACTTC. Residues: CASSPLPPIRQDEQYF.

This clonotype came up a few times. The chain links TRBV12-3 or TRBV12-4 to TRBJ1-1, with D tentatively TRBD1 (6 bases). The CDR3 runs 11 residues. Trimming removed 10 bases from V and 5 bases from J, with 11 bases in between. This chain's CDR3 is CATSDRTEAFF. The CDR3 coding sequence is TGTGCCACCTCCGACAGGACTGAAGCTTTCTTT.

In its sample, this clonotype was seen many times. This chain connects TRBV4-1 to TRBJ2-3; D remains unclear. Deletions cut 3 bases from V and 4 bases from J, with 11 bases between. The CDR3 totals 14 residues. The germline V gene has CDR1 MGHRA and CDR2 YSYEKL. The CDR3 reads CASSQYPGPDTQYF. DNA for the CDR3: TGCGCCAGCAGCCAGTACCCGGGCCCAGATACGCAGTATTTT.

V gene TRBV6-1 combines with J gene TRBJ2-3, with D tentatively TRBD2 (6 bases). CDR1 and CDR2 from the germline V gene are MNHNS and SASEGT. The germline V and J ends were trimmed by 8 bases and 6 bases, with 24 bases remaining between them. The CDR3 runs 16 residues. CDR3 residues: CASGSLSGAAHDTQYF. CDR3 nucleotides: TGTGCCAGCGGAAGCCTATCGGGAGCTGCCCACGATACGCAGTATTTT.